What follows describes a single T cell receptor beta chain. The protocol was immunoSEQ multiplex PCR, while the TCRdb copy is restricted to in-frame clones and leaves out a portion. The table records 200,000 or so clones, 75% to 85% of them present only once. CDR1 is GTSNPN and CDR2 is SVGIG in the germline V gene (reference sequence). Deletions cut 2 bases from V and 4 bases from J, with 18 bases between. This CDR3 is 16 amino acids long. The sample comes from a study of blood T cell repertoires in COVID-19. Study summary: Sites in the United States, Italy and Spain provided acute and convalescent COVID-19 samples. In each case, the material was cDNA or gDNA derived from T cells, B-cell-depleted T cells, or PBMCs.

What was sequenced was PBMCs or T cells enriched from blood (not recorded which). The chain couples TRBV30 to TRBJ1-5; D not certain. This TCR was recovered from a woman in her forties with acute COVID-19. The CDR3 protein is CAWSPGVGLPNQPQHF. Here the CDR3 DNA reads TGTGCCTGGAGTCCCGGGGTTGGGTTACCTAATCAGCCCCAGCATTTT.